This T cell receptor (beta chain) was captured in a study of T cell changes during pregnancy in multiple sclerosis. The V gene's germline CDR1 is MDHEN and CDR2 SYDVKM. The CDR3 covers 13 residues. V lost 10 bases and J lost 6, with 16 bases in between. Using immunoSEQ multiplex PCR, the repertoire was profiled, and TCRdb retains in-frame clones only, with some absent. Found here are 100,000 or so clones, approximately 95% of them singletons; the top ten hold 1.5% to 2%. This sequence originates from a female donor in good health, enrolled as a control in a pregnancy study. Sample: peripheral blood, taken after pregnancy. The genes are TRBV28 and TRBJ1-5; D is unclear. CDR3 region: CATGNGAGQPQHF. For the CDR3, the DNA is TGTGCCACCGGGAACGGCGCCGGTCAGCCCCAGCATTTT.